The rows below give T cell receptor beta chains drawn from one sample of a study of CD8+CD57+ T cells in acquired aplastic anemia. TCRdb redid the calling of the reads with MiXCR, one entry per CDR3 protein. Seen here are fewer than 250,000 distinct CDR3 sequences, about half observed once, and the top ten hold less than 20%. The sample was sorted CD4+, CD8+, or CD8+CD57+ T cells (not recorded which) from PBMCs. These receptors all come from a human donor with aplastic anemia. Both conserved end residues are part of each CDR3. D genes are given only for firm matches. Clone size is stated in some rows and not others, as once, few, many or a class when expanded.

D gene,clone size,J gene,V gene,CDR3 DNA,CDR3 protein
-,-,TRBJ1-2,TRBV19,TGTGCCAGTAGTACCGGGGGAGCCAGGGCCCTTATTAACTATGGCTACACCTTC,CASSTGGARALINYGYTF
TRBD1,few,TRBJ1-6,TRBV19,TGTGCCAGTAGGCAAAGATTAGGACAGGGTATTCATTCACCCCTCCACTTT,CASRQRLGQGIHSPLHF
-,-,TRBJ1-1,TRBV20-1,TGCAGTGCTAGTGGGCAGGGTGGGGGAACTGAAGCTTTCTTT,CSASGQGGGTEAFF
-,-,TRBJ2-7,TRBV24-1,TGTGCCACCATCGAGGGGCGGCCCAATTCCTACGAGCAGTACTTC,CATIEGRPNSYEQYF
TRBD1,-,TRBJ2-7,TRBV7-8,TGTGCCAGCACCTCCGACAGGGTGCGGGAGCAGTACTTC,CASTSDRVREQYF
TRBD2,-,TRBJ2-3,TRBV7-6,TGTGCCAGCAGCGGCTGGACTAGCGGCACAGATACGCAGTATTTT,CASSGWTSGTDTQYF
-,-,TRBJ1-4,TRBV7-9,TGTGCCAGCAGCTTAGGGGGAGGTCTCAGGGAAAAACTGTTTTTT,CASSLGGGLREKLFF
TRBD1,many,TRBJ2-7,TRBV12-3/TRBV12-4,TGTGCCAGCGGGGGACAGAACCACTACGAGCAGTACTTC,CASGGQNHYEQYF
-,few,TRBJ1-1,TRBV2,TGTGCTAGAGATCCAGGCCTGGGGGGCACTGAAGCTTTCTTT,CARDPGLGGTEAFF
TRBD1,-,TRBJ1-2,TRBV2,TGTGCCAGCAGTGGGGACAGGGCTTATGGCTACACCTTC,CASSGDRAYGYTF
-,-,TRBJ2-5,TRBV2,TGTGCCAGCAGTGGCATAGGGGCCGTAACTACCCAGTACTTC,CASSGIGAVTTQYF
-,few,TRBJ2-5,TRBV5-1,TGCGCCAGCAGCTTGGCCCCCCGCGATAATTATCGCCAAGAGACCCAGTACTTC,CASSLAPRDNYRQETQYF
TRBD1,few,TRBJ2-3,TRBV28,TGTGCCAGCAGTTTATCGGCAGGGGGTGGGACAGATACGCAGTATTTT,CASSLSAGGGTDTQYF
TRBD1,-,TRBJ2-5,TRBV7-3,TGTGCCAGCAGTGTGAACCGGGACAGACAAGAGACCCAGTACTTC,CASSVNRDRQETQYF
TRBD1,few,TRBJ1-4,TRBV6-2/TRBV6-3,TGTGCCAGCACTCAGACAGGGGTCGAAAAACTGTTTTTT,CASTQTGVEKLFF
-,-,TRBJ2-3,TRBV19,TGTGCCAGTAGTATCCAAGGACAGCTCAGCGACGTTGGGGATACGCAGTATTTT,CASSIQGQLSDVGDTQYF
-,many,TRBJ1-1,TRBV19,TGTGCCAGTAGTATAAGAAGGGTGAACACTGAAGCTTTCTTT,CASSIRRVNTEAFF
TRBD1,-,TRBJ1-5,TRBV7-9,TGTGCCAGCAGTTGGACAGGGGGTCTAGGGCAGCCCCAGCATTTT,CASSWTGGLGQPQHF
-,-,TRBJ1-6,TRBV6-5,TGTGCCAGCAGTCGGGCTCCAGGGGATTCACCCCTCCACTTT,CASSRAPGDSPLHF
-,-,TRBJ1-5,TRBV6-6,TGTGCCAGCAGTTACTCTCCAGGGAAGTTTGAGCCCCAGCATTTT,CASSYSPGKFEPQHF
-,many,TRBJ1-4,TRBV7-8,TGTGCCAGCAGCTTGGGCACCGCCAGGGTCACTAATGAAAAACTGTTTTTT,CASSLGTARVTNEKLFF
-,many,TRBJ1-2,TRBV9,TGTGCCAGCAGCGTAGTGGAAGGGGGGGGTGGCTACACCTTC,CASSVVEGGGGYTF
TRBD2,-,TRBJ2-3,TRBV9,TGTGCCAGCAGCGTAGAGGGGACTAGCGGGGGGGTCACAGATACGCAGTATTTT,CASSVEGTSGGVTDTQYF
-,-,TRBJ2-7,TRBV10-2,TGCGCCAGCAGTCTACTACAGGGTAACGAGCAGTACTTC,CASSLLQGNEQYF
-,many,TRBJ2-2,TRBV7-8,TGTGCCAGCAGCTTAAGACAGAGATCCCCAGTGGACCCCAACACCGGGGAGCTGTTTTTT,CASSLRQRSPVDPNTGELFF
-,few,TRBJ2-3,TRBV2,TGTGCCAACAGTAGGGACGGCGAGGGAGATACGCAGTATTTT,CANSRDGEGDTQYF
-,-,TRBJ1-4,TRBV19,TGTGCCAGTAGCCTAGGGGGGAGTAGTGAAAAACTGTTTTTT,CASSLGGSSEKLFF
TRBD1,-,TRBJ1-5,TRBV2,TGTGCCAGCAGCAAAGGGGGCCAAGAGACCCAGCATTTT,CASSKGGQETQHF
-,many,TRBJ1-4,TRBV20-1,TGCAGTGCTCCCCCTGGCTTTACAGGGTCGGAACTGTTTTTT,CSAPPGFTGSELFF
-,few,TRBJ1-6,TRBV12-3/TRBV12-4,TGTGCCAGCAGTTACTCCCGGACGGGGAATTCACCCCTCCACTTT,CASSYSRTGNSPLHF
-,many,TRBJ2-2,TRBV24-1,TGTGCCACCAGTGGCAGACAGAACACCGGGGAGCTGTTTTTT,CATSGRQNTGELFF
-,-,TRBJ2-7,TRBV15,TGTGCCACCAGCACTTGGACTCTCTCCCACTACGAGCAGTACTTC,CATSTWTLSHYEQYF
TRBD1,-,TRBJ1-4,TRBV11-2,TGTGCCAGCAGCATCCAGTTAGGGACAGGGAGTGAAAAACTGTTTTTT,CASSIQLGTGSEKLFF
-,-,TRBJ2-5,TRBV2,TGTGCCAGCAGTGACAGGGCGACAGCTTCCCAAGAGACCCAGTACTTC,CASSDRATASQETQYF
TRBD2,many,TRBJ2-2,TRBV9,TGTGCCAGCAGCGTAGGGAGCGGGTACAGCGGGGGGGGCACCGGGGAGCTGTTTTTT,CASSVGSGYSGGGTGELFF
TRBD1,many,TRBJ1-1,TRBV25-1,TGTGCCAGCAGTGATACCCGGGACAGGGTTGGAGCTTTCTTT,CASSDTRDRVGAFF
-,many,TRBJ2-3,TRBV2,TGTGCCAGCAGTGGGCTGGGAGATACGCAGTATTTT,CASSGLGDTQYF
TRBD2,-,TRBJ2-2,TRBV10-1,TGCGCCAGCAGTGTAGCGGGGAACACCGGGGAGCTGTTTTTT,CASSVAGNTGELFF
-,many,TRBJ1-2,TRBV4-1,TGCGCCAGCAGCCAATGGGGGGCGCGGGGAGGCTACACCTTC,CASSQWGARGGYTF
-,-,TRBJ2-7,TRBV19,TGTGCCAGTAGTCAACAGGGGGGGGGCTCAAACTACGAGCAGTACTTC,CASSQQGGGSNYEQYF
-,many,TRBJ1-5,TRBV28,TGTGCCAGCAGCTCAGGGTCTCAGCCCCAGCATTTT,CASSSGSQPQHF
-,many,TRBJ1-5,TRBV19,TGTGCCAGTTTCCCCTCGGCTAGCAGGGGAGGTAGCAATCAGCCCCAGCATTTT,CASFPSASRGGSNQPQHF
-,many,TRBJ1-2,TRBV12-3/TRBV12-4,TGTGCCAGCAGTTTAGCGCGCTATGGCTACACCTTC,CASSLARYGYTF
-,-,TRBJ1-6,TRBV2,TGTGCCAGCAGTGAAGCGCGGGCAGGGTGGTCACCCCTCCACTTT,CASSEARAGWSPLHF
TRBD1,-,TRBJ2-7,TRBV2,TGTGCCAGCAGTGAAAGGACAGGTATCTACGAGCAGTACTTC,CASSERTGIYEQYF
TRBD2,-,TRBJ2-2,TRBV2,TGTGCCAGCAACCCCCTAGCGGGAGGGAACACCGGGGAGCTGTTTTTT,CASNPLAGGNTGELFF
-,once,TRBJ1-1,TRBV12-3/TRBV12-4,TGTGCCAGCAGTCACCAGGCAGAGAACACTGAAGCTTTCTTC,CASSHQAENTEAFF
-,-,TRBJ1-6,TRBV7-2,TGTGCCAGCAGCTTAGAGGGATCAAATTCACCCCTCCACTTT,CASSLEGSNSPLHF
TRBD1,once,TRBJ2-7,TRBV20-1,TGCAGTGCTAGACTAGGACAGGCCTACGAGCAGTACTTC,CSARLGQAYEQYF
-,-,TRBJ1-4,TRBV15,TGTGCCACCAGCAGAGATGTAGGGGTTGTTGGTGAAAAACTGTTTTTT,CATSRDVGVVGEKLFF
-,-,TRBJ1-1,TRBV20-1,TGCAGTGCTAGCCCCTCGGGGGGCAAAACTGAAGCTTTCTTT,CSASPSGGKTEAFF